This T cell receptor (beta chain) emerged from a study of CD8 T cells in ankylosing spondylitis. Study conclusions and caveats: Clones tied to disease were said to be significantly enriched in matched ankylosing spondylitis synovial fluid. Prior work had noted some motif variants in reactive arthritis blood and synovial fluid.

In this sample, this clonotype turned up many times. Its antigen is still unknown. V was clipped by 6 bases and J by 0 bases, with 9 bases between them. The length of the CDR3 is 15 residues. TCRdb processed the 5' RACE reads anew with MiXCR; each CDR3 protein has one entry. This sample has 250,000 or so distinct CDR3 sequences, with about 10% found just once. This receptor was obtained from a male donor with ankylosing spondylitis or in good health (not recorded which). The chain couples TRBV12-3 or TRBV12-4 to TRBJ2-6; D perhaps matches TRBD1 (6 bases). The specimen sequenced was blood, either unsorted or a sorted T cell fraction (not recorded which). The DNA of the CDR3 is TGTGCCAGCAGCCCGGACAGCTCTGGGGCCAACGTCCTGACTTTC. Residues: CASSPDSSGANVLTF.